This paragraph reports one T cell receptor beta chain. These data are taken from a study of PD-1 blockade in mismatch repair-deficient tumors. Looking at the study overall: All were previously treated, progressing patients with eleven to twelve mismatch repair-deficient cancer types.

Losses at the gene ends were 8 bases for V and 5 bases for J; bases not matched to a gene: 3. Per the germline V gene, CDR1 is SNHLY and CDR2 is FYNNEI. The CDR3 is 13 residues long. The table came from immunoSEQ multiplex PCR; TCRdb's copy has only in-frame clones and leaves some out. The sample consists of 90,000 to 120,000 clones, approximately 83% of them appearing once. The sample was peripheral blood, taken roughly 36 weeks after starting pembrolizumab. This sequence joins TRBV2 and TRBJ1-5, with 10 positions matching TRBD1. This TCR came from an adult with mismatch repair-deficient cancer. In DNA form, the CDR3 reads TGTGCCAGCCTTGGGACAGGGGATCAGCCCCAGCATTTT. Its protein product is CASLGTGDQPQHF.